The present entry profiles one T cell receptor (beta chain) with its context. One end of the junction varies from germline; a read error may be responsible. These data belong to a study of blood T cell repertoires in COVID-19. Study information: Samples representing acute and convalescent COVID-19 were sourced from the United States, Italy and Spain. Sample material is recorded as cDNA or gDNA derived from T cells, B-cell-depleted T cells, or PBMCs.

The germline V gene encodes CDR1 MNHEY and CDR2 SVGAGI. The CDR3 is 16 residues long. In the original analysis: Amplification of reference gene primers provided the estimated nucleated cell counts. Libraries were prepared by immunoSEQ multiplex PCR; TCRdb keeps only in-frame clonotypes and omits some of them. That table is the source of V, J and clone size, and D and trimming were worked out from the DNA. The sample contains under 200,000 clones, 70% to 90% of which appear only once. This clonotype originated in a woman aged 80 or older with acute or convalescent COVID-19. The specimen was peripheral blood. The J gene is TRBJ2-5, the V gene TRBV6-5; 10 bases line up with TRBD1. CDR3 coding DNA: TGTACCAGCAGTTTCACCGGGACAGGGGCTCAAGAGACCCAGTACTTC. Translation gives CTSSFTGTGAQETQYF.